This T cell receptor (beta chain) stems from a study of blood T cell repertoires in COVID-19. For the study at large: There were acute and convalescent COVID-19 samples, and they came from the United States, Italy and Spain. Sample material is recorded as cDNA or gDNA derived from T cells, B-cell-depleted T cells, or PBMCs.

As handled by the study authors: Nucleated cell number was recorded as an estimate derived from reference gene primer amplification. Profiled with immunoSEQ multiplex PCR; TCRdb holds only in-frame clones, not every one. D and trimming were read from the DNA, whereas the V and J calls and clone size are those reported in that table. The sample consists of 95,000 to 150,000 clones, around 87% of them appearing once. The material sequenced was peripheral blood. This TCR was sampled from a woman aged 50 to 60 with acute or convalescent COVID-19.

Here the CDR3 reads CASSLRWGYTGELFF. DNA for the CDR3: TGTGCCAGCAGCTTAAGGTGGGGCTACACCGGGGAGCTGTTTTTT. This sequence joins TRBV7-2 and TRBJ2-2, with D possibly matching TRBD1 (5 bases). CDR3 size: 15 residues. Trimming removed 2 bases at V and 3 bases at J, with 10 bases between. Looked up from germline, CDR1 is SGHTA and CDR2 is FQGNSA.